Listed below are T cell receptor beta chains from one sample, sequenced in a study of blood T cell repertoires in COVID-19. Profiled with immunoSEQ multiplex PCR; TCRdb holds only in-frame clones, not every one. The repertoire holds 150,000 to 200,000 clones, with 65% to 90% as singletons. Sequenced material: peripheral blood. The receptors derive from a man aged 50 to 59 with active or convalescent COVID-19. The CDR3 runs from the conserved cysteine through the conserved F or W. Fields, in order: J gene, V gene, D gene, clone size, CDR3 protein, CDR3 DNA. A D gene is named only where the DNA matches it firmly. Some rows have no size entry. The others give once, few or many, or a class for an expanded clone.

>TRBJ2-7|TRBV11-2|.|.
CASSYNLQGREQYF
TGTGCCAGCAGCTACAATCTCCAGGGGCGCGAGCAGTACTTC
>TRBJ1-2|TRBV24-1|.|.
CATSEAGRNYGYTF
TGTGCCACCAGTGAGGCGGGACGGAACTATGGCTACACCTTC
>TRBJ2-7|TRBV5-5|TRBD1|.
CASSATGTDTYEQYF
TGTGCCAGCAGCGCAACCGGGACAGATACCTACGAGCAGTACTTC
>TRBJ2-5|TRBV7-7|.|.
CASSLGGTLGQETQYF
TGTGCCAGCAGCTTAGGGGGGACACTAGGACAAGAGACCCAGTACTTC
>TRBJ2-7|TRBV3-1/TRBV3-2|TRBD2|.
CASSQDAGLASPREQYF
TGTGCCAGCAGCCAAGATGCCGGACTAGCGTCCCCGCGGGAGCAGTACTTC
>TRBJ1-2|TRBV19|.|once
CASSLERGDGYTF
TGTGCCAGTAGCCTCGAGCGCGGGGATGGCTACACCTTC
>TRBJ1-1|TRBV5-1|TRBD1|.
CASSLAAGGSEAFF
TGCGCCAGCAGCTTGGCCGCAGGGGGCTCTGAAGCTTTCTTT
>TRBJ1-2|TRBV7-3|TRBD1|.
CASSSTGGDGYTF
TGTGCCAGCAGCTCAACAGGGGGCGATGGCTACACCTTC
>TRBJ2-3|TRBV7-2|TRBD2|.
CASSLTGIAGGLPDTQYF
TGTGCCAGCAGCTTGACTGGCATAGCGGGGGGGCTACCAGATACGCAGTATTTT
>TRBJ2-5|TRBV10-1|TRBD2|.
CASSRGGAFSETQYF
TGCGCCAGCAGCCGCGGGGGGGCCTTCAGCGAGACCCAGTACTTC
>TRBJ2-3|TRBV3-1/TRBV3-2|TRBD2|.
CASSQDLSGGNTDTQYF
TGTGCCAGCAGCCAAGATCTTAGCGGGGGGAACACAGATACGCAGTATTTT
>TRBJ2-5|TRBV24-1|TRBD2|.
CATRTSGGQETQYF
TGTGCCACCAGGACTAGCGGGGGACAAGAGACCCAGTACTTC
>TRBJ1-3|TRBV6-1|.|.
CASSEIVNYSGNTIYF
TGTGCCAGCAGTGAAATAGTCAACTACTCTGGAAACACCATATATTTT
>TRBJ2-3|TRBV18|.|.
CASSPSGTSTDTQYF
TGTGCCAGCTCACCTTCCGGGACTTCCACAGATACGCAGTATTTT
>TRBJ2-7|TRBV5-1|TRBD2|.
CASSPGQPSGGEQYF
TGCGCCAGCAGCCCCGGGCAGCCCTCGGGGGGTGAGCAGTACTTC
>TRBJ1-6|TRBV18|TRBD1|.
CASSGRQGAVSPLHF
TGTGCCAGCTCAGGCAGACAGGGGGCAGTTTCACCCCTCCACTTT
>TRBJ1-2|TRBV5-6|TRBD1|.
CASTPTGQGLRGYTF
TGTGCCAGCACCCCTACGGGACAGGGTCTTCGTGGCTACACCTTC
>TRBJ1-4|TRBV4-1|TRBD1|.
CASSQDPAGTGREKLFF
TGCGCCAGCAGCCAAGATCCAGCCGGGACAGGGAGAGAAAAACTGTTTTTT
>TRBJ2-3|TRBV7-3|TRBD2|.
CASSLRGLARDTQYF
TGTGCCAGCAGCTTAAGGGGACTAGCTCGGGATACGCAGTATTTT
>TRBJ1-2|TRBV19|TRBD1|.
CASTQGGTVYGYTF
TGTGCCAGTACTCAAGGGGGGACAGTTTATGGCTACACCTTC
>TRBJ1-2|TRBV18|.|.
CASSPRQAELYGYTF
TGTGCCAGCTCACCACGCCAGGCCGAACTCTATGGCTACACCTTC
>TRBJ1-6|TRBV7-9|.|.
CASSHLGGARYNSPLHF
TGTGCCAGCAGCCACCTCGGAGGAGCCCGTTATAATTCACCCCTCCACTTT
>TRBJ2-4|TRBV27|.|.
CASSQVIGGIQYF
TGTGCCAGCAGCCAAGTTATAGGCGGCATTCAGTACTTC
>TRBJ2-1|TRBV10-1|TRBD2|.
CASSPMGLAARQFF
TGCGCCAGCAGTCCTATGGGACTAGCGGCTCGGCAGTTCTTC
>TRBJ2-7|TRBV27|TRBD2|.
CASRLGLAGGYEQYF
TGTGCCAGCAGATTAGGACTAGCGGGGGGCTACGAGCAGTACTTC
>TRBJ2-2|TRBV2|TRBD1|few
CASRDRVGPGELFF
TGTGCCAGCAGGGACAGGGTTGGACCCGGGGAGCTGTTTTTT
>TRBJ2-7|TRBV27|.|.
CASRPPGQFSYEQYF
TGTGCCAGCCGCCCTCCTGGACAGTTCTCCTACGAGCAGTACTTC
>TRBJ1-1|TRBV12-3/TRBV12-4|.|.
CASSSLRYTEAFF
TGTGCCAGCAGTTCCCTACGGTACACTGAAGCTTTCTTT
>TRBJ1-5|TRBV30|.|.
CAWTLWGLSNQPQHF
TGTGCCTGGACCCTGTGGGGACTTAGCAATCAGCCCCAGCATTTT
>TRBJ2-5|TRBV30|.|few
CAWSVGETQYF
TGTGCCTGGAGTGTCGGGGAGACCCAGTACTTC
>TRBJ2-1|TRBV7-3|TRBD2|.
CASSFAGGPTIEQFF
TGTGCCAGCAGCTTTGCGGGGGGGCCTACAATTGAGCAGTTCTTC
>TRBJ1-3|TRBV30|.|.
CAWSAPGGGVGNTIYF
TGTGCCTGGAGTGCCCCGGGAGGGGGGGTAGGGAACACCATATATTTT
>TRBJ2-7|TRBV11-2|.|.
CASKFGGGEYEQYF
TGTGCCAGCAAATTCGGCGGAGGGGAGTACGAGCAGTACTTC
>TRBJ2-1|TRBV24-1|.|.
CATSDGGAGSYNEQFF
TGTGCCACCTCTGATGGGGGGGCCGGCTCCTACAATGAGCAGTTCTTC
>TRBJ1-4|TRBV5-1|TRBD1|.
CASSWTGLNEKLFF
TGCGCCAGCAGCTGGACAGGCCTTAATGAAAAACTGTTTTTT
>TRBJ2-7|TRBV12-3/TRBV12-4|TRBD1|.
CASSQGVAYEQYF
TGTGCCAGCAGTCAGGGGGTGGCTTACGAGCAGTACTTC
>TRBJ1-5|TRBV6-5|.|.
CAGGRRNQPQHF
TGTGCAGGAGGAAGGCGCAATCAGCCCCAGCATTTT
>TRBJ1-5|TRBV2|.|few
CASSGQINQPQHF
TGTGCCAGCAGTGGACAGATCAATCAGCCCCAGCATTTT
>TRBJ2-1|TRBV5-4|.|.
CASRRDSAAQFF
TGTGCCAGCAGGCGGGACTCAGCGGCTCAGTTCTTC
>TRBJ1-1|TRBV28|TRBD1|.
CASREQGGVVEAFF
TGTGCCAGCAGGGAACAGGGGGGGGTCGTTGAAGCTTTCTTT
>TRBJ2-5|TRBV29-1|.|.
CSISTAGRRSVLGETQYF
TGCAGCATATCAACCGCGGGCAGAAGGTCGGTTTTAGGGGAGACCCAGTACTTC
>TRBJ2-7|TRBV6-1|TRBD2|.
CASSEEPSGNYEQYF
TGTGCCAGCAGTGAAGAGCCTAGCGGGAACTACGAGCAGTACTTC